Below are 23 T cell receptor beta chains sequenced from a single sample in a study of blood T cell repertoires in COVID-19. Generated by immunoSEQ multiplex PCR, the TCRdb table keeps only in-frame clones and is missing some. Here the sample spans roughly 230,000 clones, 84% being singletons. Sequences were obtained from peripheral blood. These receptor sequences come from a man aged 50 to 59 with active or convalescent COVID-19.

The CDR3 DNA sequence: TGTGCCAGCAGTGACGGGGGGTCCGGGGAGCTGTTTTTT. This sequence encodes CASSDGGSGELFF. The chain joins TRBV6-1 to TRBJ2-2; TRBD2 agrees at 7 bases. CDR1 and CDR2 (germline): MNHNS, SASEGT. With 3 bases clipped from V and 6 bases from J, the junction kept 1 base outside the gene matches. The CDR3 has 13 amino acids.

The CDR3 DNA sequence: TGTGCCAGCAGTGTTAGCACTACTTCACCCCTCCACTTT. Protein sequence: CASSVSTTSPLHF. The genes are TRBV6-4 and TRBJ1-6; D is uncertain. The CDR3 has 13 amino acids. V was cut by 4 bases and J by 9 bases, with 10 bases left in between. The germline V gene has CDR1 MRHNA and CDR2 SNTAGT.

The V and J genes are TRBV5-6 and TRBJ1-3; no clear D gene. Germline assignment: CDR1 SGHDT and CDR2 YYEEEE. V lost 4 bases and J lost 4, with 15 bases in between. The CDR3 is 15 residues long. The CDR3 protein is CASSPHQTRGNTIYF. CDR3 nucleotide sequence: TGTGCCAGCAGCCCCCACCAGACGCGGGGAAACACCATATATTTT. Full variable domain (outside the CDR3, taken from reference TRBV5-6 and TRBJ1-3): DAGVTQSPTHLIKTRGQQVTLRCSPKSGHDTVSWYQQALGQGPQFIFQYYEEEERQRGNFPDRFSGHQFPNYSSELNVNALLLGDSALYLCASSPHQTRGNTIYFGEGSWLTVV.

The table lists this clone with a few counts. This sequence joins TRBV5-8 and TRBJ1-5; D remains unclear. V lost 0 bases and J 7 bases, leaving 11 bases between the germline ends. CDR1 and CDR2 from the germline V gene are SGHTS and YDEGEE. There are 14 residues in the CDR3. The CDR3 sequence: CASSLGRDRQPQHF. The CDR3 region has the DNA TGTGCCAGCAGCTTGGGGAGGGATCGCCAGCCCCAGCATTTT.

This rearrangement joins TRBV7-9 to TRBJ1-1; D remains ambiguous. Trimming removed 4 bases at V and 4 bases at J, with 7 bases between. This CDR3 is 12 amino acids long. Germline V gives CDR1 SEHNR, CDR2 FQNEAQ (reference sequence). The CDR3 spells CASSSVVTEAFF. For the CDR3, the DNA is TGTGCCAGCAGCTCCGTTGTCACTGAAGCTTTCTTT.

The chain has TRBV28 and TRBJ2-1, with a tentative D call TRBD2 (6 bases). The CDR3 contains 13 residues. CDR1 MDHEN and CDR2 SYDVKM come from the germline V gene. V lost 6 bases and J lost 10, with 16 bases in between. CDR3 in DNA: TGTGCCAGCAGCACCGGAGGGCCGGGAGAGCAGTTCTTC. Protein product: CASSTGGPGEQFF.

The table lists this clone with a count of one. The chain has TRBV7-9 and TRBJ1-2; the D gene is possibly TRBD1 (6 bases). CDR3 size: 15 residues. Looked up from germline, CDR1 is SEHNR and CDR2 is FQNEAQ (reference sequence). Trimming took off 1 base at V and 6 bases at J, with 15 bases between the two ends. The CDR3 loop reads CASSLDPRGGDGYTF. In DNA form, the CDR3 reads TGTGCCAGCAGCTTAGACCCCAGGGGTGGAGATGGCTACACCTTC.

The chain uses TRBV30 and TRBJ2-7; the D gene is possibly TRBD1 (6 bases). This CDR3 is built from 13 residues. Germline lookup yields CDR1 GTSNPN and CDR2 SVGIG (reference sequence). V lost 4 bases and J lost 6, with 16 bases in between. The CDR3 nucleotides are TGTGCCTGGACGACAGGCCTGTGGGGCGAGCAGTACTTC. Translated, it gives CAWTTGLWGEQYF.

The V call is TRBV6-5, the J call TRBJ2-7; 7 nucleotides match TRBD1. The germline V gene has CDR1 MNHEY and CDR2 SVGAGI. CDR3 length: 15 residues. V lost 6 bases, J lost 2 bases, and 10 bases stayed unmatched. The CDR3 reads CASRPQGSAAYEQYF. The CDR3 bases are TGTGCCAGCAGACCACAGGGGTCCGCGGCCTACGAGCAGTACTTC.

J is TRBJ1-1 and V is TRBV11-2, with 10 bases fitting TRBD1. The CDR3 totals 18 residues. V shed 5 bases and J 0 bases; nucleotides not matched to a gene: 12. CDR1 is SGHAT and CDR2 is FQNNGV in the germline V gene. The CDR3 DNA sequence: TGTGCCAGCAGCAAGTCGACAGGGGGCGATCGGATGAACACTGAAGCTTTCTTT. It is translated as CASSKSTGGDRMNTEAFF.

The chain combines TRBV7-8 with TRBJ1-3, with a weak D call TRBD1 (6 bases). Between the trimmed V and J ends, which lost 1 base and 12 bases, there was a span of 7 bases. The germline V gene has CDR1 SGHVS and CDR2 FQNEAQ. The CDR3 has 11 amino acids. The CDR3 region is CASSLGTDIYF. For the CDR3, the DNA is TGTGCCAGCAGCTTAGGGACAGACATATATTTT.

V is TRBV29-1 and J is TRBJ2-2, with unresolved D. V was clipped by 4 bases and J by 7 bases, with 13 bases between them. CDR3 length: 13 amino acids. The germline gives CDR1 SQVTM, CDR2 ANQGSEA. The CDR3 coding sequence is TGCAGCGTTGGGGCAGCTATTGACGGGGAGCTGTTTTTT. Translated: CSVGAAIDGELFF.

The V call is TRBV15, the J call TRBJ1-3; D is ambiguous. The V gene lost 5 bases and the J gene lost 0 bases, with 5 bases spanning the gap. Germline values: CDR1 LNHNV, CDR2 YYDKDF (reference sequence). The CDR3 covers 13 residues. The CDR3 DNA reads TGTGCCACCAGCCTAGGCTCTGGAAACACCATATATTTT. Its translation is CATSLGSGNTIYF.

The chain has TRBV5-4 and TRBJ1-3, with 7 nucleotides matching TRBD1. Germline V gene sequence: CDR1 SGHNT, CDR2 YYREEE (reference sequence). V dropped 1 base and J dropped 3; count of bases not matched to a gene: 1. The length of the CDR3 is 14 residues. This CDR3 reads CASSLTGVGNTIYF. The CDR3 DNA reads TGTGCCAGCAGCTTGACAGGGGTTGGAAACACCATATATTTT.

This clone was found once. This chain connects TRBV7-9 to TRBJ1-2, with unresolved D. Trimming took off 0 bases at V and 7 bases at J, with 15 bases between the two ends. Germline V gene lookup returns CDR1 SEHNR and CDR2 FQNEAQ (reference sequence). This CDR3 has 15 residues. The CDR3 here is CASSLAASTARGYTF. The CDR3, as DNA: TGTGCCAGCAGCTTAGCGGCTAGTACGGCCCGTGGCTACACCTTC.

This clone has more than one count but fewer than ten. The chain is built from TRBV5-1 and TRBJ2-5, with 8 bases identical to TRBD2. V trimming: 2 bases; J trimming: 3 bases; junction bases outside the gene matches: 0. The germline CDR1 and CDR2 sequences are SGHRS and YFSETQ. The CDR3 loop spans 13 amino acids. CDR3 amino acids: CASSFGGEETQYF. DNA for the CDR3: TGCGCCAGCAGCTTCGGGGGGGAAGAGACCCAGTACTTC.

This clone showed up just a few times. DNA for the CDR3: TGTGCCAGCAGTCGGGGACAGGGGGAAGAAAAACTGTTTTTT. Encoded protein: CASSRGQGEEKLFF. The chain is built from TRBV2 and TRBJ1-4; 11 nucleotides agree with TRBD1. CDR3 length equals 14 residues. The germline CDR1 and CDR2 sequences are SNHLY and FYNNEI. V lost 5 bases, J lost 8 bases, and 4 bases stayed unmatched.

CDR3 residues: CASSKPDRVGNQPQHF. The CDR3 nucleotides read TGTGCCAGCAGCAAACCTGACAGAGTGGGCAATCAGCCCCAGCATTTT. The V gene is TRBV21-1, the J gene TRBJ1-5; the D call of TRBD1 is as the table states it, not checked on the DNA. TRBV21-1 is recorded as a pseudogene. The CDR3 extends over 16 amino acids.

This rearrangement joins TRBV18 to TRBJ1-1, with TRBD1 identical over 9 bases. The CDR3 spans 17 residues. V lost 0 bases to trimming and J lost 1 base; unmatched junction nucleotides: 6. Germline V gene sequence: CDR1 KGHSH, CDR2 LQKENI. The CDR3 DNA reads as TGTGCCAGCTCACCACCGAGGACAGGGGTGAAGAACACTGAAGCTTTCTTT. Encoded protein: CASSPPRTGVKNTEAFF. Drawing the rest from reference TRBV18 and TRBJ1-1, the complete variable domain is NAGVMQNPRHLVRRRGQEARLRCSPMKGHSHVYWYRQLPEEGLKFMVYLQKENIIDESGMPKERFSAEFPKEGPSILRIQQVVRGDSAAYFCASSPPRTGVKNTEAFFGQGTRLTVV.

The chain is built from TRBV7-2 and TRBJ2-7; 8 nucleotides match TRBD2. The ends lost 2 bases at V and 7 bases at J; junction bases unmatched: 7. Germline V gives CDR1 SGHTA, CDR2 FQGNSA. This CDR3 has 14 residues. CDR3 sequence: CASSLTGGPREQYF. For the CDR3, the DNA is TGTGCCAGCAGCTTAACGGGGGGGCCTCGGGAGCAGTACTTC.

The J gene is TRBJ1-2, the V gene TRBV10-3; TRBD1 agrees at 7 bases. The CDR3 consists of 13 residues. CDR1 is ENHRY, CDR2 SYGVKD, per germline. V lost 6 bases and J lost 6; bases outside the gene matches: 7. CDR3 in amino acids: CAIRGDSLNGYTF. As DNA, the CDR3 is TGTGCCATCAGGGGGGACAGCCTCAATGGCTACACCTTC.

This CDR3 is CATSDRDTQYF. The CDR3 nucleotides read TGTGCCACCAGTGATCGAGATACGCAGTATTTT. V gene TRBV24-1 combines with J gene TRBJ2-3; D gene unclear. V dropped 3 bases and J dropped 5 bases, with 2 bases sitting between them. Looked up from germline, CDR1 is KGHDR and CDR2 is SFDVKD. The CDR3 runs to 11 residues.

This sequence joins TRBV11-2 and TRBJ2-1, with 7 bases fitting TRBD2. Germline V gives CDR1 SGHAT, CDR2 FQNNGV. This CDR3 has 16 residues. The V gene end was trimmed by 1 base and the J gene end by 3 bases; junction bases not matched to a gene: 6. The CDR3 nucleotides are TGTGCCAGCAGCTTAGCTTTGCGGACTAGCTACAATGAGCAGTTCTTC. Amino acids: CASSLALRTSYNEQFF.